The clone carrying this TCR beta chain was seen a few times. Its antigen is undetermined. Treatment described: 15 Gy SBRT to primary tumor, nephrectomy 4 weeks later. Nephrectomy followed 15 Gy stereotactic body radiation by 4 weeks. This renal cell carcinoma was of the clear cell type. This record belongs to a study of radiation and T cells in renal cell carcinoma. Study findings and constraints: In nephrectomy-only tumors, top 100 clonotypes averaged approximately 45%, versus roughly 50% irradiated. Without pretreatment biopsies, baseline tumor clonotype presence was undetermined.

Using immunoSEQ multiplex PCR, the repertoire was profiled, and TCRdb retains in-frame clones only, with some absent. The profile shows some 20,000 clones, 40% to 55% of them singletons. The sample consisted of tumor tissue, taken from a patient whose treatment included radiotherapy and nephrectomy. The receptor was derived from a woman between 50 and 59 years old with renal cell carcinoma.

Here the CDR3 reads CASSFRLSDTEAFF. CDR3 sequence (DNA): TGTGCCAGCAGCTTTAGACTATCCGACACTGAAGCTTTCTTT. V and J are TRBV7-8 and TRBJ1-1; no clear D gene. V lost 3 bases and J lost 3, with 11 bases in between. This CDR3 has 14 residues. Germline CDR1 reads SGHVS; CDR2 reads FQNEAQ.